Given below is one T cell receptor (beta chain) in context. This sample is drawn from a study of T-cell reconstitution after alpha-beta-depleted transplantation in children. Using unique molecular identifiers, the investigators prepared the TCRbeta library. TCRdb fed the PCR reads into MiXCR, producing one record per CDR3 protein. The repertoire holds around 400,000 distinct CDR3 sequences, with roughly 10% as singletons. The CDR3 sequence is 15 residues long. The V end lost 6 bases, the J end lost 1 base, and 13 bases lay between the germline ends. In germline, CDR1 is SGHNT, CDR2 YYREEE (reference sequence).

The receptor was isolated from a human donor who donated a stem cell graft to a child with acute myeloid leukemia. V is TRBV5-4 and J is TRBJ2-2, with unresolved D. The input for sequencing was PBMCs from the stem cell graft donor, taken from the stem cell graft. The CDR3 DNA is TGTGCCAGCACCCCGAGTGGAAGGAACACCGGGGAGCTGTTTTTT. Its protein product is CASTPSGRNTGELFF.